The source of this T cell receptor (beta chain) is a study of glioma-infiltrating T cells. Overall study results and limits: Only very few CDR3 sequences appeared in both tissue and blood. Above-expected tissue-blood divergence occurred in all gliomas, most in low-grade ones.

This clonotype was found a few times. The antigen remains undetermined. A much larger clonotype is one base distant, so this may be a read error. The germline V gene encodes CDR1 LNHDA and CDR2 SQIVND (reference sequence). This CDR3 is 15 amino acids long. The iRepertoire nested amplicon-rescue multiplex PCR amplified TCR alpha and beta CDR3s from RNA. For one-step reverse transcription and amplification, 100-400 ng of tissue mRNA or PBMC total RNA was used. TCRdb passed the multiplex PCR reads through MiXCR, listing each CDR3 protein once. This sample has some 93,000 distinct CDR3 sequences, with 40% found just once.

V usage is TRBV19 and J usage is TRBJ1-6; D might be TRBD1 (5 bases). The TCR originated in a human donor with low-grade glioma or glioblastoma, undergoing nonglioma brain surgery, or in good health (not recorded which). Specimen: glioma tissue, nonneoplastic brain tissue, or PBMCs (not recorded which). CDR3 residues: CASSPGPSLNSPPHF. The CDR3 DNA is TGTGCCAGTAGTCCGGGGCCGAGCCTTAATTCACCCCCCCACTTT.